The clone carrying this T cell receptor (beta chain) was seen only once. No antigen is known for it. The data belong to a study of T cells in Graves' hyperthyroidism and ophthalmopathy. The study, taken as a whole, reports: A median around six months before onset, the model predicted ophthalmopathy. Separation of ophthalmopathy from stable hyperthyroidism was achieved by a 13 V-J model. Most thyroid clonotypes expanded above 0.001 appeared in blood too.

Amplified TCR beta CDR3 regions came from RNA transcripts. TCR CDR3 regions were first amplified by RT-PCR with HTBI primers. Via MiXCR, TCRdb re-called the multiplex PCR reads, giving one row per CDR3 protein. Altogether 540,000 or so distinct CDR3 sequences are present, approximately 44% being singletons, with the ten largest covering 19%. The receptor comes from an adult woman with Graves' disease, either hyperthyroidism or ophthalmopathy (not recorded which). The specimen was peripheral blood or thyroid tissue (not recorded which).

The CDR3 loop reads CSVEGLAGSGELFF. The DNA of the CDR3 is TGCAGCGTTGAAGGGCTAGCGGGATCCGGGGAGCTGTTTTTT. The rearrangement links TRBV29-1 to TRBJ2-2; TRBD2 matches at 9 bases. This CDR3 contains 14 residues. V lost 1 base to trimming and J lost 6 bases; unmatched junction nucleotides: 3. The V gene's germline CDR1 is SQVTM and CDR2 ANQGSEA.